This T cell receptor beta chain was captured by sequencing in a study of patients and donors after allogeneic stem cell transplantation. MiXCR was run by TCRdb on the RT-PCR reads, yielding one entry per CDR3 protein. The repertoire holds roughly 200,000 distinct CDR3 sequences, more than 35% seen once, with approximately 32% in the top ten. The ends lost 3 bases at V and 8 bases at J; junction bases unmatched: 6. Germline V gene data show CDR1 as SGDLS and CDR2 as YYNGEE. CDR3 size: 14 residues. There are a few counts of this clonotype. The sample comprised blood, either unsorted or a sorted T cell fraction (not recorded which). The chain recombines TRBV9 with TRBJ1-4, with 8 bases that match TRBD1. This clonotype was obtained from a human donor who was either an allogeneic HSCT recipient or a stem cell or donor lymphocyte infusion donor (not recorded which). It is not recorded whose cells these are; they may come from a transplant donor. This CDR3 is CASSEWTGNEKLFF. CDR3 in DNA: TGTGCCAGCAGCGAATGGACAGGGAACGAAAAACTGTTTTTT. Filled out from reference TRBV9 and TRBJ1-4, the complete variable domain reads DSGVTQTPKHLITATGQRVTLRCSPRSGDLSVYWYQQSLDQGLQFLIQYYNGEERAKGNILERFSAQQFPDLHSELNLSSLELGDSALYFCASSEWTGNEKLFFGSGTQLSVL.